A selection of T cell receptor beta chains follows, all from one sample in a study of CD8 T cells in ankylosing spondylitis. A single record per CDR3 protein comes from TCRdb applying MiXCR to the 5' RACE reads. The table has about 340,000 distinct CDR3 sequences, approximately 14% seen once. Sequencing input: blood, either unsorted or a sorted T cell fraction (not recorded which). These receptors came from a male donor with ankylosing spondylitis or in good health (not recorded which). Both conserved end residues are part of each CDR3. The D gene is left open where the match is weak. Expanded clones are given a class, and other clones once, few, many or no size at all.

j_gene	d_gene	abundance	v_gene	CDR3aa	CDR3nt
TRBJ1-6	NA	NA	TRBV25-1	CASSDPGRRGAGSPLHF	TGTGCCAGCAGTGATCCCGGACGTCGAGGAGCGGGGTCACCCCTCCACTTT
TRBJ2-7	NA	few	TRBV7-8	CASSREQGLSYEQYF	TGTGCCAGCAGCCGAGAACAGGGACTGTCCTACGAGCAGTACTTC
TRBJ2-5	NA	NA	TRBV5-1	CASSRPGTAGETQYF	TGCGCCAGCAGCAGGCCGGGGACGGCTGGAGAGACCCAGTACTTC
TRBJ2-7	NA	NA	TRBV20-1	CSARDGLGHYEQYF	TGCAGTGCTAGAGATGGGCTCGGACATTACGAGCAGTACTTC
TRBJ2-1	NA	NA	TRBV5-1	CASSSSLVSSYNEQFF	TGCGCCAGCAGCTCCTCACTCGTTAGCTCCTACAATGAGCAGTTCTTC
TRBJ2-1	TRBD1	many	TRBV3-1	CASSQEVQGSAEQFF	TGTGCCAGCAGCCAAGAGGTACAGGGGTCAGCTGAGCAGTTCTTC
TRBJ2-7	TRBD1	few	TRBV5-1	CASSGQGRHEQYF	TGCGCCAGCAGCGGACAGGGGCGGCACGAGCAGTACTTC
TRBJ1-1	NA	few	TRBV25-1	CASSASRTEAFF	TGTGCCAGCAGTGCTTCTAGGACTGAAGCTTTCTTT
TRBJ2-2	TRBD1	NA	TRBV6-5	CASSSRTGFGGELFF	TGTGCCAGCAGTTCCAGGACAGGGTTTGGCGGGGAGCTGTTTTTT
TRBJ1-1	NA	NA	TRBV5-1	CASSFPPDTEAFF	TGCGCCAGCAGCTTCCCTCCGGACACTGAAGCTTTCTTT
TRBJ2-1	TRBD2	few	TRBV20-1	CSAKRGSSYNEQFF	TGCAGTGCTAAGCGGGGGAGCTCCTACAATGAGCAGTTCTTC
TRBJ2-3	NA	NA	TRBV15	CATSRRDTQYF	TGTGCCACCAGCAGAAGAGATACGCAGTATTTT
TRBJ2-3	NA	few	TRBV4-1	CASSQVRRGAGTDTQYF	TGCGCCAGCAGCCAAGTGCGGAGGGGCGCCGGCACAGATACGCAGTATTTT
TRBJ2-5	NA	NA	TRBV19	CASSRGSASEETQYF	TGTGCCAGTAGTAGGGGGAGTGCAAGTGAAGAGACCCAGTACTTC
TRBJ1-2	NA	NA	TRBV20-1	CSARGGRGEVYGYTF	TGCAGTGCTAGAGGCGGCAGGGGAGAGGTCTATGGCTACACCTTC
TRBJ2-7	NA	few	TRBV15	CATSRDGGLHPYEQYF	TGTGCCACCAGCAGAGACGGCGGGCTTCATCCCTACGAGCAGTACTTC
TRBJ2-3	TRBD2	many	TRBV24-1	CATSGPTSGTDTQYF	TGTGCCACCAGTGGTCCGACTAGCGGGACAGATACGCAGTATTTT
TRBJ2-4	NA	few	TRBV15	CATSNHAGYIQYF	TGTGCCACCAGCAACCATGCAGGGTACATTCAGTACTTC
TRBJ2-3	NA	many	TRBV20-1	CSARDDTRSTDTQYF	TGCAGTGCTAGAGATGACACTCGGAGCACAGATACGCAGTATTTT
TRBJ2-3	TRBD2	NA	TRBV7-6	CASSSTSTSGWGGDTQYF	TGTGCCAGCAGCTCGACTTCGACTAGCGGGTGGGGAGGAGATACGCAGTATTTT
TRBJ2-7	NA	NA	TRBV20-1	CSASAGSRLQYF	TGCAGTGCTAGCGCCGGGTCTAGGCTGCAGTACTTC
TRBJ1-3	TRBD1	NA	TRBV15	CATSAARDRESTIYF	TGTGCCACCAGCGCTGCCCGGGACAGGGAGAGCACCATATATTTT
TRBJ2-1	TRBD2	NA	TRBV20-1	CSARDDTRVAGSISYNEQFF	TGCAGTGCTAGAGATGATACCCGGGTAGCGGGCTCCATCTCCTACAATGAGCAGTTCTTC
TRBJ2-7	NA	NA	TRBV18	CASSPRKGEQYF	TGTGCCAGCTCACCACGGAAAGGTGAGCAGTACTTC
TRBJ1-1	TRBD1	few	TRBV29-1	CSVDRDRGQTEAFF	TGCAGCGTCGATAGGGACAGGGGACAGACTGAAGCTTTCTTT
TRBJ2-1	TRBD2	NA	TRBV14	CASSQRRLAGGPDEQFF	TGTGCCAGCAGCCAAAGACGACTAGCGGGGGGGCCGGATGAGCAGTTCTTC
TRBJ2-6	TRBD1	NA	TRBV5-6	CASSLGQGFSGANVLTF	TGTGCCAGCAGCTTGGGACAGGGCTTCTCTGGGGCCAACGTCCTGACTTTC
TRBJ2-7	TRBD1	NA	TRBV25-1	CATTGTGPYEQYF	TGTGCCACCACCGGGACAGGTCCCTACGAGCAGTACTTC
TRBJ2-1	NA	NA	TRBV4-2	CASSQVSRGDEQFF	TGTGCCAGCAGCCAAGTCTCCAGGGGCGATGAGCAGTTCTTC
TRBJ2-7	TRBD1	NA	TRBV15	CATSGRDSTYEQYF	TGTGCCACCAGCGGCCGGGACAGTACCTACGAGCAGTACTTC
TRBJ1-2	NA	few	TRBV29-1	CSVDLALYGYTF	TGCAGCGTTGATCTCGCCCTCTATGGCTACACCTTC
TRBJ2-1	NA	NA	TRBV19	CASSIAGPYNEQFF	TGTGCCAGTAGTATAGCGGGGCCATACAATGAGCAGTTCTTC
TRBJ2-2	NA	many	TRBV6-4	CASSDLKPAQGRRIGELFF	TGTGCCAGCAGTGACCTAAAACCTGCACAGGGGAGGAGGATCGGGGAGCTGTTTTTT
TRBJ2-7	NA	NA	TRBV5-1	CARALTDYEQYF	TGCGCCAGGGCGCTGACTGACTACGAGCAGTACTTC
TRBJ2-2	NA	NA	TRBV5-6	CASSLESLLNTGELFF	TGTGCCAGCAGCTTGGAGAGTTTATTGAACACCGGGGAGCTGTTTTTT
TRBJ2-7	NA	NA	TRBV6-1	CASRRRGDEQYF	TGTGCCAGCAGACGCAGGGGTGACGAGCAGTACTTC
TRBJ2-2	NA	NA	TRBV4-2	CASSQDIPGELFF	TGTGCCAGCAGCCAAGATATCCCCGGGGAGCTGTTTTTT
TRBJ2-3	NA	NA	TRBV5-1	CASSLAVSRDTQYF	TGCGCCAGCAGCTTGGCGGTTAGTCGAGATACGCAGTATTTT
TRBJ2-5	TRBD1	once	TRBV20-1	CSADIFRTGPSTQYF	TGCAGTGCTGACATATTCAGGACAGGGCCCTCGACCCAGTACTTC
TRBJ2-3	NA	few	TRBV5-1	CASSLGDFYTDTQYF	TGCGCCAGCAGCTTGGGGGACTTTTACACAGATACGCAGTATTTT
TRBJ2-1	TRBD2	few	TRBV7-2	CASSFLAGEVEFF	TGTGCCAGCAGCTTTCTAGCGGGAGAGGTTGAGTTCTTC